This T cell receptor beta chain came from a study of shared clonotypes between healthy human individuals. Across the study: A couple of women and three men aged 18 to 49 served as donors.

Looked up from germline, CDR1 is SGHAT and CDR2 is FQNNGV. With 1 base removed from V and 6 bases from J, the gap between germline ends came to 16 bases. The CDR3 length is 15 residues. The deep-level immunoSEQ assay was used. The protocol was immunoSEQ multiplex PCR, while the TCRdb copy is restricted to in-frame clones and leaves out a portion. The table includes roughly 380,000 clones, roughly 96% detected once. This TCR came from a man aged 30-40 years in good health. This chain joins TRBV11-2 and TRBJ2-7; tentatively, D is TRBD1 or TRBD2 (6 bases each). Sequencing used memory CD8+ T cells sorted from blood. Subset indicated: CD45RO+ cells pooled with CCR7-negative TemRA cells. Here the CDR3 reads CASSLALGRGGEQYF. As DNA, the CDR3 is TGTGCCAGCAGCTTAGCCCTGGGCAGGGGAGGCGAGCAGTACTTC.